This T cell receptor beta chain was sequenced in a study of blood T cell repertoires in COVID-19. CDR1 is LGHDT and CDR2 is YNNKEL in the germline V gene (reference sequence). Trimming cost V 6 bases and J 1 base; bases outside gene matches: 9. The CDR3 spans 16 residues. Participant reports of clinical history set cohort assignment. Source study methods: Using reference gene primer amplification, nucleated cell counts were estimated. Profiled with immunoSEQ multiplex PCR; TCRdb holds only in-frame clones, not every one. Clone size and V and J calls were adopted from that table, with D and trimming inferred from the DNA. The table has about 220,000 clones, around 86% seen once; the top ten hold around 3.5%.

This receptor was identified in a woman in her 40s with acute COVID-19. The specimen sequenced was PBMCs or T cells enriched from blood (not recorded which). The V call is TRBV3-1 (or the pseudogene TRBV3-2), the J call TRBJ1-1, with 9 bases lining up with TRBD1. The CDR3 sequence is CASSRQLGQGNTEAFF. The CDR3 DNA reads TGTGCCAGCAGTCGCCAACTGGGACAGGGGAACACTGAAGCTTTCTTT.